This T cell receptor beta chain was retrieved from a study of OX40 agonist ivuxolimab in advanced cancers. CDR1 and CDR2 (germline): SNHLY, FYNNEI. CDR3 length equals 14 residues. Trimming pared 4 bases from V and 2 bases from J, leaving 6 bases between. Produced via immunoSEQ multiplex PCR; TCRdb's table is partial and in-frame only. This table has roughly 60,000 clones, 91% appearing once. The V and J genes are TRBV2 and TRBJ2-6, with a possible D match to TRBD2 (6 bases). The sample in question was CD4+ or CD8+ T cells sorted from blood, obtained in a trial of the OX40 agonist ivuxolimab. This sequence was found in an adult with an advanced solid tumor such as melanoma, head and neck, liver or kidney cancer. As DNA, the CDR3 is TGTGCCAGCAGTGGCGGGGCTGGGGCCAACGTCCTGACTTTC. It translates to CASSGGAGANVLTF. Drawing the rest from reference TRBV2 and TRBJ2-6, the complete variable domain is EPEVTQTPSHQVTQMGQEVILRCVPISNHLYFYWYRQILGQKVEFLVSFYNNEISEKSEIFDDQFSVERPDGSNFTLKIRSTKLEDSAMYFCASSGGAGANVLTFGAGSRLTVL.